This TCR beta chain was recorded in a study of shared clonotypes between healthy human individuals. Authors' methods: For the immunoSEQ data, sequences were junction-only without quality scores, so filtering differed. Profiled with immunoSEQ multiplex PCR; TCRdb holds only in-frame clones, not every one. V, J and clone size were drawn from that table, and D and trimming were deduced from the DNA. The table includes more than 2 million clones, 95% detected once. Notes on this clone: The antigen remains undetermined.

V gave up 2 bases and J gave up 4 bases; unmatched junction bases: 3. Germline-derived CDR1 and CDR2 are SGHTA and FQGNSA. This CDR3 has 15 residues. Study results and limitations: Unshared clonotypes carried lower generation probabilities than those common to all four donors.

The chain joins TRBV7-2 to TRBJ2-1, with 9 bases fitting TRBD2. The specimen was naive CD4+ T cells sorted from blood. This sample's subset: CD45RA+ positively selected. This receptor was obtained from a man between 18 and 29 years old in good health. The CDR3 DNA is TGTGCCAGCAGCTTACGACTAGCGGAGTACAATGAGCAGTTCTTC. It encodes CASSLRLAEYNEQFF.